Listed here are 23 T cell receptor beta chains from one sample, sequenced in a study of CD8 T cells in Susac syndrome. Reverse transcription used roughly 0.5 to 1 ug RNA and random hexamers. TCRdb re-called the immunoSEQ multiplex PCR reads with MiXCR, one entry per CDR3 protein. This repertoire shows approximately 120,000 distinct CDR3 sequences, 80% to 95% found once; its top ten account for approximately 0.31%. The specimen sequenced was CD8+ T cells from PBMCs. Every receptor here comes from a human donor with multiple sclerosis.

CDR3 DNA sequence: TGCGCCAGCAGCCAAGAGGGGGCGCACTCCTCCTACGAGCAGTACTTC. Translated: CASSQEGAHSSYEQYF. The V gene is TRBV4-1, the J gene TRBJ2-7, with TRBD1 as a possible D gene (6 bases). CDR3 size: 16 residues. Germline V gene lookup returns CDR1 MGHRA and CDR2 YSYEKL. V lost 0 bases and J 0 bases, leaving 12 bases between the germline ends.

This chain links TRBV25-1 with TRBJ2-2; perhaps D is TRBD1 or TRBD2 (5 bases each). There are 14 residues in the CDR3. V lost 6 bases and J 5 bases, leaving 13 bases between the germline ends. From germline, CDR1 is MGHDK and CDR2 SYGVNS. CDR3 amino acids: CASRGGGKTGELFF. The CDR3 DNA is TGTGCCAGCAGAGGTGGGGGAAAAACCGGGGAGCTGTTTTTT.

The J gene is TRBJ2-7, the V gene TRBV5-1, with TRBD1 matching 11 bases. The CDR3 is 14 residues long. The germline gives CDR1 SGHRS, CDR2 YFSETQ. The V segment lost 2 bases and the J segment 4 bases; nucleotides outside the gene matches: 2. The CDR3 region is CASSFGTGGYEQYF. CDR3 coding DNA: TGCGCCAGCAGCTTTGGGACAGGGGGATACGAGCAGTACTTC. Using reference TRBV5-1 and TRBJ2-7 for the parts outside the CDR3, the full variable domain is KAGVTQTPRYLIKTRGQQVTLSCSPISGHRSVSWYQQTPGQGLQFLFEYFSETQRNKGNFPGRFSGRQFSNSRSEMNVSTLELGDSALYLCASSFGTGGYEQYFGPGTRLTVT.

The gene calls are TRBV29-1 and TRBJ1-3; D remains ambiguous. Germline-derived CDR1 and CDR2 are SQVTM and ANQGSEA. The CDR3 contains 11 residues. V was cut by 4 bases and J by 8 bases, with 9 bases left in between. The CDR3, as DNA: TGCAGCGTTGTAGGGAGCGACACCATATATTTT. The encoded protein is CSVVGSDTIYF.

V gene TRBV3-1 combines with J gene TRBJ1-4; D is unclear. Trimming removed 2 bases at V and 0 bases at J, with 13 bases between. Germline V lookup: CDR1 LGHDT, CDR2 YNNKEL (reference sequence). There are 17 residues in the CDR3. CDR3 loop: CASSQTTRRSTNEKLFF. The CDR3 DNA sequence: TGTGCCAGCAGCCAAACGACCCGTAGGTCAACTAATGAAAAACTGTTTTTT.

V usage is TRBV28 and J usage is TRBJ2-7; D might be TRBD2 (5 bases). Germline CDR1 MDHEN, CDR2 SYDVKM. The CDR3 extends over 15 amino acids. The V gene lost 6 bases and the J gene lost 0 bases, with 15 bases spanning the gap. The CDR3 bases are TGTGCCAGCAGCCAAAGGCGGAGGAACTCCTACGAGCAGTACGTC. Amino acids: CASSQRRRNSYEQYV.

This chain connects TRBV7-8 to TRBJ2-1; weak D call: TRBD2 (6 bases). Per the germline V gene, CDR1 is SGHVS and CDR2 is FQNEAQ. The CDR3 consists of 16 residues. V was cut by 1 base and J by 7 bases, with 17 bases left in between. CDR3 sequence (DNA): TGTGCCAGCAGCTTAGACCGGGACTCCCGAAATAATGAGCAGTTCTTC. As protein: CASSLDRDSRNNEQFF.

The genes are TRBV13 and TRBJ1-1, with 8 bases aligning to TRBD1. Unmatched junction bases numbered 6, after V lost 5 bases and J lost 1 base. The germline gives CDR1 PRHDT, CDR2 FYEKMQ (reference sequence). This CDR3 is 15 amino acids long. As DNA, the CDR3 is TGTGCCAGCAGCCAGAACAGGGGGAGGAACACTGAAGCTTTCTTT. Translating it yields CASSQNRGRNTEAFF.

This rearrangement joins TRBV7-8 to TRBJ2-1; D remains ambiguous. V was clipped by 5 bases and J by 7 bases, with 15 bases between them. From germline, CDR1 is SGHVS and CDR2 FQNEAQ. This CDR3 contains 14 residues. Here the CDR3 reads CASSPGRPTNEQFF. CDR3 nucleotides: TGTGCCAGCAGCCCCGGACGTCCTACGAATGAGCAGTTCTTC.

The V gene is TRBV5-6, the J gene TRBJ2-5, with D hard to call. The ends were cut back, 0 bases at V and 2 bases at J, with 11 bases in the middle. From germline, CDR1 is SGHDT and CDR2 YYEEEE. The CDR3 consists of 15 residues. The DNA of the CDR3 is TGTGCCAGCAGCTTGGCCGTGACGGCACAAGAGACCCAGTACTTC. It yields the protein CASSLAVTAQETQYF.

The gene calls are TRBV29-1 and TRBJ1-2; D is ambiguous. The CDR3 loop spans 12 amino acids. V lost 7 bases and J lost 10, with 19 bases in between. Germline loops: CDR1 SQVTM, CDR2 ANQGSEA. The CDR3 loop is CSASRAQRDYTF. The CDR3 bases are TGCAGCGCCTCCCGGGCCCAACGGGACTACACCTTC.

The chain is built from TRBV20-1 and TRBJ2-7, with D uncertain. This CDR3 has 18 residues. Germline loops: CDR1 DFQATT, CDR2 SNEGSKA (reference sequence). The V end was cut by 3 bases, the J end by 0 bases, with 24 bases between. CDR3 loop: CSARPSGPHSRSSYEQYF. The CDR3 DNA reads as TGCAGTGCTAGGCCGTCCGGGCCCCATTCCCGGAGCTCCTACGAGCAGTACTTC.

V usage is TRBV5-6 and J usage is TRBJ1-5; D possibly corresponds to TRBD1 (5 bases). With 0 bases removed from V and 3 bases from J, the gap between germline ends came to 16 bases. Germline V gives CDR1 SGHDT, CDR2 YYEEEE. The length of the CDR3 is 17 residues. CDR3 coding DNA: TGTGCCAGCAGCTTGGCTCAGGGCAGCACTACCAATCAGCCCCAGCATTTT. This encodes CASSLAQGSTTNQPQHF.

This clonotype was observed a single time. This sequence joins TRBV5-1 and TRBJ2-7; 9 bases align to TRBD2. J gave up 5 bases and V 9 bases, and 12 bases lay outside the gene matches. Germline loops: CDR1 SGHRS, CDR2 YFSETQ. This CDR3 contains 14 residues. In DNA, the CDR3 is TGCGCCACCCAGCGGCGGGGGGGCGGCGACGAGCAGTACTTC. The encoded protein is CATQRRGGGDEQYF.

This chain links TRBV27 with TRBJ2-7; the D gene is possibly TRBD1 (5 bases). Trimming removed 8 bases at V and 2 bases at J, with 10 bases between. The germline V gene encodes CDR1 MNHEY and CDR2 SMNVEV (reference sequence). The CDR3 runs 12 residues. The CDR3 here is CASGDSAYEQYF. CDR3 nucleotide sequence: TGTGCCAGCGGAGACAGTGCCTACGAGCAGTACTTC.

The rearrangement joins TRBV5-1 to TRBJ1-6, with 7 bases aligning to TRBD1. The CDR3 consists of 16 residues. V trimming: 4 bases; J trimming: 4 bases; junction bases outside the gene matches: 8. Germline V gene data show CDR1 as SGHRS and CDR2 as YFSETQ. CDR3 in amino acids: CASSPTGSAYNSPLHF. The CDR3 DNA reads as TGCGCCAGCAGCCCGACAGGGAGTGCGTATAATTCACCCCTCCACTTT.

This clonotype came up once. The rearrangement uses TRBV28 and TRBJ2-3; 8 positions agree with TRBD2. CDR1 and CDR2 (germline): MDHEN, SYDVKM. V lost 3 bases and J lost 1; bases outside the gene matches: 12. CDR3 length: 18 residues. The CDR3 nucleotides are TGTGCCAGCAGTTTTGGGTCGGGAGGGCCAGTCGGCACAGATACGCAGTATTTT. This gives the protein CASSFGSGGPVGTDTQYF.

The rearrangement uses TRBV7-3 and TRBJ2-7; no clear D. CDR1 is SGHTA and CDR2 is FQGTGA in the germline V gene. Trimming shortened V by 4 bases and J by 8 bases, and 15 bases separated the two germline ends. This CDR3 spans 13 amino acids. The CDR3: CASSSLHGDKQYF. The CDR3 nucleotides read TGTGCCAGCAGCTCCCTCCATGGAGATAAGCAGTACTTC.

The rearrangement uses TRBV28 and TRBJ1-6; D not resolved. V was pared by 2 bases and J by 7 bases, with 9 bases between. The CDR3 covers 14 residues. Germline V gene lookup returns CDR1 MDHEN and CDR2 SYDVKM. The DNA for the CDR3 is TGTGCCAGCAGTTTAATCACAGAGAATTCACCCCTCCACTTT. Residues: CASSLITENSPLHF.

This sequence joins TRBV3-1 and TRBJ2-5; TRBD1 might be the D (6 bases). V lost 3 bases and J 5 bases, leaving 13 bases between the germline ends. The CDR3 is 14 amino acids. The germline gives CDR1 LGHDT, CDR2 YNNKEL (reference sequence). The CDR3 reads CASSQDQGTETQYF. As DNA, the CDR3 is TGTGCCAGCAGCCAGGATCAGGGGACGGAGACCCAGTACTTC.

The J gene is TRBJ2-2, the V gene TRBV29-1, with 11 bases matching TRBD2. The CDR3 is 15 amino acids. V trimming: 3 bases; J trimming: 4 bases; junction bases outside the gene matches: 4. Germline lookup yields CDR1 SQVTM and CDR2 ANQGSEA. CDR3 DNA sequence: TGCAGCGTTGATAGCGGGGGGGCTAGCACCGGGGAGCTGTTTTTT. Its protein is CSVDSGGASTGELFF.

The chain is built from TRBV10-3 and TRBJ2-7; D possibly corresponds to TRBD2 (7 bases). CDR1 and CDR2 (germline): ENHRY, SYGVKD. The CDR3 consists of 18 residues. V lost 1 base and J lost 4, with 23 bases in between. This CDR3 reads CAISECCGGRLVGYEQYV. The CDR3 nucleotides are TGTGCCATCAGTGAGTGTTGCGGGGGCCGACTGGTAGGGTACGAGCAGTACGTC.

The V and J genes are TRBV2 and TRBJ1-4; 7 nucleotides line up with TRBD1. V lost 6 bases to trimming and J lost 7 bases; unmatched junction nucleotides: 8. The CDR3 extends over 14 amino acids. Germline values: CDR1 SNHLY, CDR2 FYNNEI. CDR3 amino acids: CASSIRDSGEKLFF. CDR3 DNA sequence: TGTGCCAGCAGCATCCGGGACAGTGGTGAAAAACTGTTTTTT. The full variable domain, completed using reference TRBV2 and TRBJ1-4, is EPEVTQTPSHQVTQMGQEVILRCVPISNHLYFYWYRQILGQKVEFLVSFYNNEISEKSEIFDDQFSVERPDGSNFTLKIRSTKLEDSAMYFCASSIRDSGEKLFFGSGTQLSVL.